The clone carrying this TCR beta chain came up once. Its antigen is as yet unknown. This entry is derived from a study of graft-versus-host responses after intestinal transplantation. Study results and limitations: GvH clones detected in recipient marrow included some appearing first in ileum or blood. Peak levels of circulating GvH clones tracked with early post-transplant HvG declines.

CDR1 is SGHVS, CDR2 FQNEAQ, per germline. This CDR3 has 11 residues. The V gene lost 8 bases and the J gene lost 2 bases, with 5 bases spanning the gap. Libraries were prepared by immunoSEQ multiplex PCR; TCRdb keeps only in-frame clonotypes and omits some of them. Among more than 100,000 clones listed, over 85% were seen once. This sequence was found in a human donor who received an intestinal transplant. The sequenced sample was unstimulated CD8+ T cells sorted from spleen or lymph node cells, obtained before intestinal transplant. The chain employs TRBV7-8 and TRBJ2-3; the D is unclear. The CDR3 nucleotides read TGTGCCAGCGGGGTCACAGATACGCAGTATTTT. This encodes CASGVTDTQYF.